The T cell receptor beta chain described here comes from a study of human T cells and chemical hapten exposure. This CDR3 has 12 amino acids. Trimming took off 6 bases at V and 4 bases at J, with 10 bases between the two ends. Individual cDNA molecules in this library carried unique molecular identifiers. Authors' analysis steps: Sample TCR counts, which ranged from about 23,224 to 700,000, had a median of approximately 95,000. TCRdb fed the RACE reads into MiXCR, producing one record per CDR3 protein. What appears here as the V and J calls and clone size reflects TCRdb's work, not the paper's. The sample contains around 130,000 distinct CDR3 sequences, more than 7.5% of which appear only once. Time point indicated: healthy volunteer bleed at 2 weeks. Unfractionated whole blood served as the source for total RNA extraction. In the case of this clonotype: Antigen unknown.

General observations from the study: High-frequency TCRs, those above 1 in 1000, stayed the same after DPC sensitization.

The chain uses TRBV12-3 or TRBV12-4 and TRBJ2-7, with D maybe TRBD1 (6 bases). The sequenced sample was whole blood. The source of this sequence is a male donor in good health. Some clones in this sample may be carry-over from other donors' samples. The CDR3 nucleotides are TGTGCCAGCAGCTGGACAGAATACGAGCAGTACTTC. Translating gives CASSWTEYEQYF.